These 14 T cell receptor beta chains were all obtained from the same sample, sequenced in a study of T cells of healthy individuals. TCRdb fed the 5' RACE reads into MiXCR, producing one record per CDR3 protein. The table has some 39,000 distinct CDR3 sequences, about 4.5% seen once. Receptors originate from a human donor in good health.

This clonotype was counted at least ten times. The gene calls are TRBV6-6 and TRBJ1-2, with 7 bases matching TRBD1. The length of the CDR3 is 16 residues. CDR1 and CDR2 (germline): MNHNY, SVGAGI (reference sequence). V lost 5 bases, J lost 8 bases, and 17 bases stayed unmatched. The CDR3 spells CASSPPRPTGMEGYTF. DNA of the CDR3: TGTGCCAGCAGTCCACCGAGACCGACAGGGATGGAAGGCTACACCTTC.

This clonotype was detected only a few times. The J gene is TRBJ2-1, the V gene TRBV6-2 or TRBV6-3; no clear D gene. CDR1 is MNHEY, CDR2 SVGEGT, per germline. The CDR3 length is 15 residues. Trimming removed 4 bases at V and 2 bases at J, with 12 bases between. The chain's CDR3 is CASSSARYPYNEQFF. The CDR3 nucleotides are TGTGCCAGCAGTTCGGCCCGCTACCCCTACAATGAGCAGTTCTTC.

At least ten counts were recorded for this clonotype. The rearrangement joins TRBV7-8 to TRBJ1-2; D is uncertain. Germline V gene data show CDR1 as SGHVS and CDR2 as FQNEAQ. Trimming stripped 4 bases from V and 8 bases from J, with 11 bases between. The CDR3 length is 12 residues. This chain's CDR3 is CASSSLHMGYTF. The CDR3 DNA is TGTGCCAGCAGCTCACTACATATGGGCTACACCTTC.

Many counts were recorded for this clonotype. The chain links TRBV24-1 to TRBJ2-3; the D gene could be TRBD1 or TRBD2 (5 bases each). The ends were cut back, 4 bases at V and 1 base at J, with 11 bases in the middle. The CDR3 sequence is 15 residues long. Germline CDR1 is KGHDR and CDR2 is SFDVKD. CDR3 sequence (DNA): TGTGCCACCAGTGAACCGGGACCCGGCACAGATACGCAGTATTTT. It is translated as CATSEPGPGTDTQYF.

This clonotype was seen at least ten times. This sequence joins TRBV7-8 and TRBJ2-5; 9 bases agree with TRBD2. Trimming took 2 bases from V and 3 from J; bases not matched to a gene: 13. Germline V CDR1 and CDR2: SGHVS, FQNEAQ. This CDR3 has 18 residues. In DNA form, the CDR3 reads TGTGCCAGCAGCTTATTATTGACTAGCGGTCGTACGAAAGAGACCCAGTACTTC. Its protein product is CASSLLLTSGRTKETQYF. The whole variable domain, remainder taken from reference TRBV7-8 and TRBJ2-5, is GAGVSQSPRYKVAKRGQDVALRCDPISGHVSLFWYQQALGQGPEFLTYFQNEAQLDKSGLPSDRFFAERPEGSVSTLKIQRTQQEDSAVYLCASSLLLTSGRTKETQYFGPGTRLLVL.

In this sample, this clonotype turned up a few times. This sequence joins TRBV27 and TRBJ1-2; 7 bases align to TRBD1. Germline CDR1 MNHEY, CDR2 SMNVEV (reference sequence). After removal of 5 bases from V and 7 bases from J, the junction contained 28 bases not matched to a gene. The CDR3 covers 20 residues. This CDR3 is CASSHSPMKTGVQPRGGYTF. CDR3 in DNA: TGTGCCAGCAGTCATTCCCCCATGAAAACAGGGGTGCAACCCCGGGGTGGCTACACCTTC.

The chain joins TRBV12-3 or TRBV12-4 to TRBJ2-1; 10 bases align to TRBD2. V lost 4 bases and J lost 1; bases outside the gene matches: 1. The CDR3 spans 15 residues. The CDR3 DNA is TGTGCCAGCAGTTCACTAGCGGGGTCCTACAATGAGCAGTTCTTC. This gives the protein CASSSLAGSYNEQFF.

This clonotype has ten or more counts. The chain couples TRBV6-2 or TRBV6-3 to TRBJ1-6, with D possibly TRBD1 on 6 matching bases. The V end lost 7 bases, the J end lost 10 bases, and 17 bases lay between the germline ends. CDR3 size: 14 residues. Germline lookup yields CDR1 MNHEY and CDR2 SVGEGT. This CDR3 is CASKPGQRASPLHF. CDR3 bases: TGTGCCAGCAAGCCGGGACAACGGGCATCACCCCTCCACTTT.

This clonotype was seen only a few times. V is TRBV5-4 and J is TRBJ2-7; TRBD1 aligns across 12 bases. Germline V gene data show CDR1 as SGHNT and CDR2 as YYREEE (reference sequence). V was pared by 4 bases and J by 3 bases, with 5 bases of the junction left unmatched. CDR3 length: 15 residues. The CDR3 spells CASSPGTGGVYEQYF. The CDR3 DNA is TGTGCCAGCAGCCCCGGGACAGGGGGCGTCTACGAGCAGTACTTC.

This clonotype has ten or more counts. The rearrangement uses TRBV5-1 and TRBJ1-1; D is unclear. Germline CDR1 reads SGHRS; CDR2 reads YFSETQ. V was pared by 4 bases and J by 0 bases, with 16 bases between. This CDR3 comprises 16 residues. Here the CDR3 reads CASSPFHWDLNTEAFF. CDR3 DNA: TGCGCCAGCAGCCCGTTCCACTGGGATTTGAACACTGAAGCTTTCTTT.

The sample holds many counts of this clonotype. The rearrangement joins TRBV20-1 to TRBJ2-3; the D call may be TRBD1 or TRBD2 (5 bases each). The germline V and J ends were trimmed by 4 bases and 5 bases, with 16 bases remaining between them. There are 14 residues in the CDR3. Per germline, CDR1 DFQATT and CDR2 SNEGSKA (reference sequence). The CDR3 DNA reads TGCAGTGCTACCGCCGGGACGGGCGGAGATACGCAGTATTTT. This translates into CSATAGTGGDTQYF.

This clonotype came up many times. This chain links TRBV7-3 with TRBJ2-2; D gene uncertain. CDR1 and CDR2 from the germline V gene are SGHTA and FQGTGA. This CDR3 has 13 amino acids. V was pared by 2 bases and J by 4 bases, with 5 bases between. The CDR3 is CASSLVSTGELFF. CDR3 DNA sequence: TGTGCCAGCAGCTTAGTGAGCACCGGGGAGCTGTTTTTT.

Ten or more counts support this clonotype. This CDR3 is CASSYDSTGRSQPQHF. In DNA form, the CDR3 reads TGTGCCAGCAGTTACGATTCGACAGGGAGAAGTCAGCCCCAGCATTTT. The chain is built from TRBV6-5 and TRBJ1-5, with 7 nucleotides matching TRBD1. The V gene end was trimmed by 2 bases and the J gene end by 6 bases; junction bases not matched to a gene: 10. The CDR3 sequence is 16 residues long. Looked up from germline, CDR1 is MNHEY and CDR2 is SVGAGI.

At least ten counts were recorded for this clonotype. The rearrangement uses TRBV30 and TRBJ1-5, with D possibly being TRBD1 (5 bases). The germline V and J ends were trimmed by 1 base and 4 bases, with 11 bases remaining between them. Germline V gene data show CDR1 as GTSNPN and CDR2 as SVGIG (reference sequence). The CDR3 is 14 residues long. The CDR3 spells CAWSASRVNQPQHF. The CDR3 DNA reads TGTGCCTGGAGTGCCTCCAGGGTAAATCAGCCCCAGCATTTT.